This T cell receptor (beta chain) was identified during a study of blood T cell repertoires in COVID-19. About the research overall: Spain, Italy and the United States supplied samples that represented acute and convalescent COVID-19. The analysed material was cDNA or gDNA that came from T cells, B-cell-depleted T cells, or PBMCs.

In the original analysis: Estimation of nucleated cell counts relied on the amplification of reference gene primers. Method: immunoSEQ multiplex PCR; TCRdb's copy keeps in-frame clones and lacks some. D and trimming come from the DNA, and the V and J calls and clone size come from that table. The sample lists some 120,000 clones, 70% to 90% seen once, with 1.4% to 1.5% in the top ten. The sample taken for sequencing was peripheral blood. The TCR comes from a man in his forties with acute or convalescent COVID-19.

CDR3 DNA sequence: TGTGCCAGCAGCCAACCCGACAGGGGACTACTGCAGTACTTC. It codes for CASSQPDRGLLQYF. This chain links TRBV7-9 with TRBJ2-7; possibly TRBD1 for D (8 bases). V was cut by 5 bases and J by 9 bases, with 20 bases left in between. Per the germline V gene, CDR1 is SEHNR and CDR2 is FQNEAQ (reference sequence). The CDR3 covers 14 residues.